This note documents a single T cell receptor beta chain sequence. This clonotype was counted many times. This clone's antigen is unknown. Qualities for individual bases were not recorded, and no much larger clone is one base off. TCR alpha and beta CDR3 regions were amplified with the iRepertoire nested amplicon-rescue multiplex PCR (arm-PCR) platform from RNA. The input for one-step reverse transcription and amplification was roughly 90-450 ng of tissue mRNA or PBMC total RNA. After bead purification, a secondary multiplex PCR added Illumina adapters, and libraries were gel-purified between 200 and 400 bp. Internal 6-nucleotide barcodes were carried by the libraries and were used for demultiplexing. The libraries were sequenced on an Illumina MiSeq using 2x220 or 2x250 nucleotide paired-end reads. As for the authors' bioinformatics: Paired reads were merged using FLASH 1.2.11 and aligned with BWA-MEM to the GRCh37 human genome, and TRA and TRB reads were then extracted. V and J assignment used an IMGT-derived reference of cassette sequences and CDR3 motifs that included pseudogenes. Reads were translated in three frames, and productive CDR3s were defined as those with a C...FGXG motif and no stop codons. Unique combinations of V-J cassette pair and CDR3 amino acid sequence were defined as clonotypes. Filtering of reads was based on Hamming distance, with the threshold set by the sequence error rate of each sample in mapped regions. TCRdb reprocessed the public reads (quality trimming at Q25 with fastp, clone calling with MiXCR) and kept in-frame beta chains. Rows with one shared CDR3 protein collapse into an entry with the most common genes and DNA. TCRdb's processing, not the study's, gives the V and J calls here. The sample table holds some 110,000 distinct CDR3 sequences, of which about 23% were seen once. 12% to 15% of the sample rests with the top ten.

V drops 8 bases and J drops 3 bases, leaving 17 bases in between. From a lookup of the germline V gene (reference sequence), CDR1 and CDR2 are DFQATT and SNEGSKA. The cysteine opens and the phenylalanine closes a CDR3 of 13 amino acids. Only CDR3 DNA is held: 39 bases, read in frame from base 1. The entry originates in a study of glioma-infiltrating T cells (TCRdb year 2016). About the full investigation: The study sequenced TCR alpha- and beta-chain repertoires from glioma tissue, from non-neoplastic brain tissue and from matched peripheral blood mononuclear cells. To measure divergence between tissue and blood T-cell populations, each tissue-infiltrating repertoire was compared with the peripheral blood repertoire of the same patient. The paired cohort was made up of three low-grade glioma patients, fewer than 10 primary glioblastoma patients and three non-glioma patients who contributed non-neoplastic brain tissue.

The full study reports these points: VJ-independent divergence between tissue and blood was lower than expected in non-neoplastic patients but higher than expected in all gliomas, particularly low-grade gliomas. Very few CDR3 sequences were shared between tissue and blood, attributed to high CDR3 diversity and limited sampling. The group comparisons were based on small numbers of patients: three non-neoplastic, three low-grade glioma and roughly eight glioblastoma patients.

Material for sequencing was glioma tissue, nonneoplastic brain tissue, or PBMCs (not recorded which). This receptor was identified in a human donor with low-grade glioma or glioblastoma, undergoing nonglioma brain surgery, or in good health (not recorded which). The sequence links TRBV20-1 to TRBJ2-7; the D segment could be TRBD2, given 6 matching bases. This receptor has the CDR3 CSLKISGLYEQYF. Read as DNA, the sequence is TGCAGTTTAAAGATTAGCGGACTCTACGAGCAGTACTTC.